The 20 T cell receptor beta chains in this list originate from one sample, sequenced in a study of yellow fever vaccine responses in identical twins. MiXCR, applied by TCRdb to the RT-PCR reads, yields one record per CDR3 protein. The table lists over 15,000 distinct CDR3 sequences, roughly 80% of them singletons. Material: T cells from blood (PBMCs), unsorted or a sorted subset (not recorded which), obtained before or after yellow fever vaccination (not recorded which). Every receptor here comes from a young woman who received the yellow fever vaccine.

The chain links TRBV25-1 to TRBJ2-7, with D possibly being TRBD2 (5 bases). Trimming took off 6 bases at V and 4 bases at J, with 19 bases between the two ends. CDR1 MGHDK and CDR2 SYGVNS come from the germline V gene. The CDR3 spans 15 residues. The CDR3: CASRPTPDGGYEQYF. CDR3 in DNA: TGTGCCAGCAGACCTACTCCGGACGGAGGATACGAGCAGTACTTC.

The chain joins TRBV20-1 to TRBJ2-2; 7 bases map to TRBD1. CDR3 size: 16 residues. The ends lost 1 base at V and 0 bases at J; junction bases unmatched: 5. Germline CDR1 and CDR2: DFQATT and SNEGSKA (reference sequence). CDR3 sequence reads: CSARAGGRSNTGELFF. CDR3 DNA sequence: TGCAGTGCTAGAGCAGGGGGACGTTCGAACACCGGGGAGCTGTTTTTT.

This clonotype has just one count. This chain joins TRBV29-1 and TRBJ1-1; TRBD1 might be the D (6 bases). This CDR3 is 16 amino acids long. The germline V gene has CDR1 SQVTM and CDR2 ANQGSEA. The V and J ends lost 5 bases and 1 base respectively, with 20 bases between them. DNA of the CDR3: TGCAGCGTTCGACCGACTTGGGGGGCGGGGAACACTGAAGCTTTCTTT. Translated, it gives CSVRPTWGAGNTEAFF.

The V and J genes are TRBV5-4 and TRBJ2-5; D possibly corresponds to TRBD2 (5 bases). CDR3 size: 14 residues. CDR1 and CDR2 (germline): SGHNT, YYREEE (reference sequence). V was shortened by 4 bases and J by 2 bases, with 12 bases between the two germline ends. CDR3 DNA: TGTGCCAGCAGCCTGGACTTGTCTCAAGAGACCCAGTACTTC. Amino acid sequence: CASSLDLSQETQYF.

J is TRBJ2-7 and V is TRBV29-1; unclear D gene. The germline gives CDR1 SQVTM, CDR2 ANQGSEA. Trimming took 0 bases from V and 0 from J, leaving 6 bases between them. This CDR3 comprises 13 residues. CDR3 DNA: TGCAGCGTTGAAGATAAGGGCTCCTACGAGCAGTACTTC. As protein: CSVEDKGSYEQYF.

The chain's CDR3 is CASSPGKVHEQYF. The CDR3 DNA is TGTGCCAGCAGTCCCGGGAAAGTCCACGAGCAGTACTTC. The V gene is TRBV6-1, the J gene TRBJ2-7, with D perhaps matching TRBD2 (5 bases). The CDR3 has 13 amino acids. With 5 bases removed from V and 5 bases from J, the gap between germline ends came to 13 bases. Germline V CDR1 and CDR2: MNHNS, SASEGT.

The chain's CDR3 is CSVLSLFLAGTDTQYF. The DNA for the CDR3 is TGCAGCGTTTTAAGCTTATTCTTGGCGGGCACAGATACGCAGTATTTT. The J gene is TRBJ2-3, the V gene TRBV29-1; no clear D gene. The CDR3 covers 16 residues. With 5 bases removed from V and 1 base from J, the gap between germline ends came to 19 bases. Germline V gives CDR1 SQVTM, CDR2 ANQGSEA.

The chain carries TRBV25-1 and TRBJ2-7; maybe TRBD2 (5 bases). CDR1 and CDR2 (germline): MGHDK, SYGVNS. V was clipped by 8 bases and J by 2 bases, with 7 bases between them. This CDR3 is built from 11 residues. As DNA, the CDR3 is TGTGCCAGCGGGAGAGCCTACGAGCAGTACTTC. It yields the protein CASGRAYEQYF.

The chain links TRBV20-1 to TRBJ2-1, with D unclear. Germline assignment: CDR1 DFQATT and CDR2 SNEGSKA (reference sequence). This CDR3 spans 14 amino acids. V was trimmed by 6 bases and J by 7 bases, leaving 19 bases between them. The CDR3 DNA is TGCAGTGCGCAACCGGCACTGGGTACAAATGAGCAGTTCTTC. Its protein product is CSAQPALGTNEQFF.

The chain joins TRBV11-3 to TRBJ2-1; a weak D match, TRBD1 (5 bases). The CDR3 totals 12 residues. The ends were cut back, 2 bases at V and 9 bases at J, with 8 bases in the middle. Per germline, CDR1 SGHNT and CDR2 YENEEA. The CDR3 loop is CASSLQGIEQFF. The CDR3 DNA is TGTGCCAGCAGCTTACAGGGAATTGAGCAGTTCTTC.

The chain is built from TRBV11-3 and TRBJ2-7; D unclear. V was trimmed by 0 bases and J by 2 bases, leaving 11 bases between them. This CDR3 has 15 residues. Germline CDR1 reads SGHNT; CDR2 reads YENEEA. CDR3 bases: TGTGCCAGCAGCTTAGATTTAGGGTCTCCCTACGAGCAGTACTTC. Protein product: CASSLDLGSPYEQYF.

CDR3 amino acids: CASSPVRTFSYEQYF. The CDR3 nucleotides read TGTGCCAGCTCACCAGTCCGAACATTTTCCTACGAGCAGTACTTC. The chain joins TRBV18 to TRBJ2-7; no clear D. The V end lost 2 bases, the J end lost 1 base, and 12 bases lay between the germline ends. Germline V gene data show CDR1 as KGHSH and CDR2 as LQKENI. The CDR3 is 15 amino acids.

The chain uses TRBV19 and TRBJ2-5, with D uncertain. CDR3 length: 14 amino acids. Trimming shortened V by 5 bases and J by 5 bases, and 15 bases separated the two germline ends. Germline CDR1 reads LNHDA; CDR2 reads SQIVND (reference sequence). The CDR3 region is CASSVVPRGETQYF. CDR3 coding DNA: TGTGCCAGTAGTGTCGTCCCCCGTGGTGAGACCCAGTACTTC.

The V gene is TRBV5-4, the J gene TRBJ2-7, with a possible D match to TRBD1 (6 bases). The CDR3 runs 14 residues. Trimming left V 2 bases short and J 3 bases short, with 12 bases between. The V gene's germline CDR1 is SGHNT and CDR2 YYREEE (reference sequence). The CDR3 region has the DNA TGTGCCAGCAGCTTCAGCCAGGGGAACTACGAGCAGTACTTC. Its protein is CASSFSQGNYEQYF.

The rearrangement joins TRBV7-2 to TRBJ2-7, with 7 bases aligning to TRBD1. Germline CDR1 SGHTA, CDR2 FQGNSA. The J segment lost 3 bases and the V segment lost 1 base, leaving 6 bases of the junction unmatched. CDR3 length: 15 amino acids. In nucleotides, the CDR3 is TGTGCCAGCAGCTTAGGACAGGGTCCCTACTACGAGCAGTACTTC. This sequence encodes CASSLGQGPYYEQYF.

The chain combines TRBV30 with TRBJ2-1; a weak D match, TRBD2 (6 bases). The CDR3 sequence is 13 residues long. Looked up from germline, CDR1 is GTSNPN and CDR2 is SVGIG (reference sequence). The ends were cut back, 3 bases at V and 5 bases at J, with 11 bases in the middle. CDR3 in DNA: TGTGCCTGGAGCGGGAGTATCAACAATGAGCAGTTCTTC. Its translation is CAWSGSINNEQFF. Full variable domain (remainder filled in from reference TRBV30 and TRBJ2-1): SQTIHQWPATLVQPVGSPLSLECTVEGTSNPNLYWYRQAAGRGLQLLFYSVGIGQISSEVPQNLSASRPQDRQFILSSKKLLLSDSGFYLCAWSGSINNEQFFGPGTRLTVL.

The J gene is TRBJ2-3, the V gene TRBV4-3; tentative D call: TRBD2 (6 bases). Germline CDR1 LGHNA, CDR2 YSLEER. The CDR3 covers 14 residues. V was shortened by 1 base and J by 3 bases, with 8 bases between the two germline ends. CDR3 region: CASSQVGTTDTQYF. CDR3 bases: TGCGCCAGCAGCCAAGTCGGGACTACAGATACGCAGTATTTT.

In its sample, this clonotype was seen once. V is TRBV5-1 and J is TRBJ2-2; 7 nucleotides match TRBD1. The CDR3 has 18 amino acids. V dropped 4 bases and J dropped 5; count of bases not matched to a gene: 17. CDR1 is SGHRS and CDR2 is YFSETQ in the germline V gene. CDR3 protein: CASSPGSQYATGTGELFF. CDR3 nucleotides: TGCGCCAGCAGCCCCGGATCGCAGTATGCGACAGGGACCGGGGAGCTGTTTTTT.

The gene calls are TRBV2 and TRBJ2-7, with 7 bases lining up with TRBD1. The germline CDR1 and CDR2 sequences are SNHLY and FYNNEI. J gave up 6 bases and V 4 bases, and 6 bases lay outside the gene matches. CDR3 length equals 13 residues. The CDR3 nucleotides are TGTGCCAGCAGTGGTGACAGGGTGAGCGAGCAGTACTTC. It translates to CASSGDRVSEQYF.

The rearrangement uses TRBV11-2 and TRBJ2-3; D unclear. The V end lost 1 base, the J end lost 4 bases, and 12 bases lay between the germline ends. CDR1 and CDR2 (germline): SGHAT, FQNNGV. This CDR3 contains 15 residues. CDR3 nucleotides: TGTGCCAGCAGCTTAGTAAGCTCCAGGCCAGATACGCAGTATTTT. Translating gives CASSLVSSRPDTQYF.